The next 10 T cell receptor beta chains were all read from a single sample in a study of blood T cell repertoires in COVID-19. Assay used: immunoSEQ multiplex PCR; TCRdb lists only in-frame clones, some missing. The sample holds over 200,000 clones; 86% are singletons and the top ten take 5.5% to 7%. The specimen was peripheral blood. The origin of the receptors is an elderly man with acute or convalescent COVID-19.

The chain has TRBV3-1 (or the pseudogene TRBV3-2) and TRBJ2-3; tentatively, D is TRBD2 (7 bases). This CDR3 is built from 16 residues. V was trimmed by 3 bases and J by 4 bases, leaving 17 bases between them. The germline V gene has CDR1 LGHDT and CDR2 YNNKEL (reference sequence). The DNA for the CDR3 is TGTGCCAGCAGCCAGGACCGCGGGGGCCGGGCAGATACGCAGTATTTT. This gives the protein CASSQDRGGRADTQYF.

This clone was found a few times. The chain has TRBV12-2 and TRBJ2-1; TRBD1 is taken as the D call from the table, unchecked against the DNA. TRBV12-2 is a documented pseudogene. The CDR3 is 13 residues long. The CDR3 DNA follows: TGTGCAAGTCGCTTAGCGACAGCTAATGAGCAGTTCTTC. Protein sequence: CASRLATANEQFF.

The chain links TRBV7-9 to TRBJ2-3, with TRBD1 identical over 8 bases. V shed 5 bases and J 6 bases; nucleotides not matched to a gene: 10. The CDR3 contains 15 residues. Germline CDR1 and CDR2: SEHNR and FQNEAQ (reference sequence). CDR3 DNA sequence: TGTGCCAGCAGCATAACGACAGGGGATAGGGATACGCAGTATTTT. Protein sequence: CASSITTGDRDTQYF.

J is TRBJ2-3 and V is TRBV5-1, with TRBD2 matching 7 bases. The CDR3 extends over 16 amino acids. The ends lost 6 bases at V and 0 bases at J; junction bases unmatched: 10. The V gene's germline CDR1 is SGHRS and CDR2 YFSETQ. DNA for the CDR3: TGCGCCAGCACCCCCCACGGGGGGTCTAGCACAGATACGCAGTATTTT. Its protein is CASTPHGGSSTDTQYF.

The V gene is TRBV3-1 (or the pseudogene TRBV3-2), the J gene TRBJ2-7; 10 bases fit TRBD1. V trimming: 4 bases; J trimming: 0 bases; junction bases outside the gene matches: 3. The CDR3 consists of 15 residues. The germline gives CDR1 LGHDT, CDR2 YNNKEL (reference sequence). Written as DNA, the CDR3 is TGTGCCAGCAGCCGCGGGACAGGGGCCTCCTACGAGCAGTACTTC. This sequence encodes CASSRGTGASYEQYF.

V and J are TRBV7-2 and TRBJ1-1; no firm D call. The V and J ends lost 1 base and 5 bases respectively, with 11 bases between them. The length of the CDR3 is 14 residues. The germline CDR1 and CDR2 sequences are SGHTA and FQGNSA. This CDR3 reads CASSLGFRETEAFF. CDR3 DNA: TGTGCCAGCAGCTTAGGATTTCGGGAAACTGAAGCTTTCTTT.

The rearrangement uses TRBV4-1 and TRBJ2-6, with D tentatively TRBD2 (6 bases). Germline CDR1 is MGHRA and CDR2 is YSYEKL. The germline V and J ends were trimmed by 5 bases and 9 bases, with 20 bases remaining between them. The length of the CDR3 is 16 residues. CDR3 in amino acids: CASSTQGTGLGNVLTF. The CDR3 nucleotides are TGCGCCAGCAGCACCCAAGGGACTGGGCTTGGCAACGTCCTGACTTTC.

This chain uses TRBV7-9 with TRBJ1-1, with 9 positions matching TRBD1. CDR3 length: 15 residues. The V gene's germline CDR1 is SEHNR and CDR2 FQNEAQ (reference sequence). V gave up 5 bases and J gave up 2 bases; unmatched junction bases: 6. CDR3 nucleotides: TGTGCCAGCAGCGTCTTGGGACAGGGAAACACTGAAGCTTTCTTT. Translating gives CASSVLGQGNTEAFF.

CDR3 loop: CASSLWPGLVSYEQYF. The CDR3 nucleotides read TGTGCCAGCAGCTTATGGCCGGGACTAGTGTCCTACGAGCAGTACTTC. The J gene is TRBJ2-7, the V gene TRBV7-6; 8 bases map to TRBD2. The CDR3 is made up of 16 amino acids. The germline CDR1 and CDR2 sequences are SGHVS and FNYEAQ. Trimming removed 2 bases from V and 1 base from J; junction bases left unmatched: 7.

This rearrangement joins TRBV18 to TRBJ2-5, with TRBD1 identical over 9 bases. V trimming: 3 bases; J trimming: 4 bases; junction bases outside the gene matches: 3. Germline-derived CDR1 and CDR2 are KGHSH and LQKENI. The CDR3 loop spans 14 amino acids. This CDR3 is CASSPPGQGETQYF. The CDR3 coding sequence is TGTGCCAGCTCACCTCCGGGACAGGGAGAGACCCAGTACTTC.